The entry below describes one T cell receptor beta chain. Repertoires were generated with immunoSEQ multiplex PCR, while TCRdb's copy carries only in-frame clones and drops some. The repertoire includes over 95,000 clones, over 80% of them detected once, and around 1.5% sits in the top ten. The sample originates from a study of T cells after somatic rescue of genetic block. The germline CDR1 and CDR2 sequences are MNHEY and SMNVEV (reference sequence). V lost 8 bases to trimming and J lost 7 bases, with 21 bases between them. CDR3 length: 16 amino acids. This sequence originates from a woman younger than 30. This sequence joins TRBV27 and TRBJ1-6; perhaps TRBD1 as D (5 bases). The specimen sequenced was peripheral blood mononuclear cells (PBMCs). The CDR3 reads CASSKGTPQINSPLHF. The DNA of the CDR3 is TGTGCCAGCTCAAAAGGGACGCCGCAGATCAATTCACCCCTCCACTTT.